The entry below describes one T cell receptor (beta chain). No antigen is known for it. V lost 0 bases and J 6 bases, leaving 3 bases between the germline ends. The CDR3 has 11 amino acids. Germline V lookup: CDR1 LGHNA, CDR2 YNFKEQ. Method: immunoSEQ multiplex PCR; TCRdb's copy keeps in-frame clones and lacks some. The sample includes 2 million to 3 million clones, approximately 94% of them seen just once. This record belongs to a study of shared clonotypes between healthy human individuals. Findings of the study overall: It was expected that sequencing depth would affect clonotype sharing among donors. Generally, estimated richness proved larger in naive subsets than it did in memory subsets.

This TCR was recovered from a man between 18 and 29 years old in good health. Some clones in this sample may be carry-over from other donors' samples. Sequences were obtained from naive CD4+ T cells from PBMCs. The subset: CD45RA+ positively selected. The chain joins TRBV4-2 to TRBJ2-7; D not certain. CDR3 DNA sequence: TGTGCCAGCAGCCAAGAGGTCGAGCAGTACTTC. Translated: CASSQEVEQYF.